The 14 T cell receptor beta chains presented below share a single source sample, sequenced in a study of Tregs in tolerant kidney transplant recipients. Assay: immunoSEQ multiplex PCR; the TCRdb copy retains only in-frame clones and omits some. The sample records 90,000 to 150,000 clones, around 91% being singletons. The sample consisted of CD4+ T cells from blood. Receptors were obtained from a human donor in good health.

V gene TRBV18 combines with J gene TRBJ2-1, with D perhaps TRBD1 (6 bases). CDR3 length equals 15 residues. Trimming took 6 bases from V and 1 from J, leaving 13 bases between them. Per germline, CDR1 KGHSH and CDR2 LQKENI. This chain's CDR3 is CASSPPQGSYNEQFF. CDR3 sequence (DNA): TGTGCCAGCTCGCCGCCGCAGGGGTCCTACAATGAGCAGTTCTTC.

This chain links TRBV7-9 with TRBJ2-1, with TRBD1 identical over 7 bases. Germline V gene data show CDR1 as SEHNR and CDR2 as FQNEAQ (reference sequence). The CDR3 is 15 amino acids. The ends lost 5 bases at V and 1 base at J; junction bases unmatched: 5. DNA for the CDR3: TGTGCCAGCAGCCAAGGGGGCCCTTCCTACAATGAGCAGTTCTTC. Translated, it gives CASSQGGPSYNEQFF.

This chain links TRBV5-1 with TRBJ2-7; a possible D gene is TRBD2 (5 bases). There are 11 residues in the CDR3. Germline CDR1 SGHRS, CDR2 YFSETQ. V shed 2 bases and J shed 6 bases, with 6 bases lying between them. In nucleotides, the CDR3 is TGCGCCAGCAGCTTTGGAGGCGAGCAGTACTTC. Translation gives CASSFGGEQYF.

This clone was counted a single time. The V and J genes are TRBV11-3 and TRBJ2-1; D assignment may be TRBD1 or TRBD2 (5 bases each). Germline CDR1 SGHNT, CDR2 YENEEA. The length of the CDR3 is 15 residues. The V end was cut by 2 bases, the J end by 4 bases, with 12 bases between. Here the CDR3 reads CASSLWGRPYNEQFF. In DNA, the CDR3 is TGTGCCAGCAGCTTATGGGGGAGACCATACAATGAGCAGTTCTTC.

The gene calls are TRBV6-5 and TRBJ2-3; no definite D call. V gave up 2 bases and J gave up 2 bases, with 5 bases separating them. Germline CDR1 and CDR2: MNHEY and SVGAGI. CDR3 length equals 13 residues. CDR3 sequence: CASSYQHTDTQYF. The CDR3 DNA reads TGTGCCAGCAGTTACCAACACACAGATACGCAGTATTTT.

V gene TRBV7-9 combines with J gene TRBJ1-1, with a weak D call TRBD1 (5 bases). The CDR3 covers 15 residues. Germline V gene lookup returns CDR1 SEHNR and CDR2 FQNEAQ (reference sequence). The V end was cut by 1 base, the J end by 8 bases, with 17 bases between. The CDR3 DNA sequence: TGTGCCAGCAGCTTAGAGAATAGGGGAACCGCCGAAGCTTTCTTT. Translation gives CASSLENRGTAEAFF. Full variable domain (outside the CDR3, taken from reference TRBV7-9 and TRBJ1-1): DTGVSQNPRHKITKRGQNVTFRCDPISEHNRLYWYRQTLGQGPEFLTYFQNEAQLEKSRLLSDRFSAERPKGSFSTLEIQRTEQGDSAMYLCASSLENRGTAEAFFGQGTRLTVV.

The chain links TRBV19 to TRBJ1-2, with 7 nucleotides matching TRBD1. CDR3 length: 17 amino acids. V lost 2 bases, J lost 6 bases, and 15 bases stayed unmatched. CDR1 is LNHDA and CDR2 is SQIVND in the germline V gene (reference sequence). The DNA of the CDR3 is TGTGCCAGTAGTATACCGGGGGGGACAGAGATCCTAAATGGCTACACCTTC. It translates to CASSIPGGTEILNGYTF.

A note on this clone: Other nucleotide sequences in the sample specify the same CDR3. The chain couples TRBV18 to TRBJ2-5; D unresolved. The V gene's germline CDR1 is KGHSH and CDR2 LQKENI. V was clipped by 2 bases and J by 5 bases, with 3 bases between them. The CDR3 has 11 amino acids. The CDR3 is CASSPGETQYF. The CDR3 nucleotides are TGTGCCAGCTCACCAGGGGAGACCCAGTACTTC. Full variable domain (rest looked up from reference TRBV18 and TRBJ2-5): NAGVMQNPRHLVRRRGQEARLRCSPMKGHSHVYWYRQLPEEGLKFMVYLQKENIIDESGMPKERFSAEFPKEGPSILRIQQVVRGDSAAYFCASSPGETQYFGPGTRLLVL.

J is TRBJ1-2 and V is TRBV19, with 7 bases fitting TRBD1. The CDR3 sequence is 12 residues long. Germline CDR1 reads LNHDA; CDR2 reads SQIVND (reference sequence). Losses at the gene ends were 7 bases for V and 4 bases for J; bases not matched to a gene: 3. The CDR3 DNA reads as TGTGCCAGTACGGACAGGTTCTATGGCTACACCTTC. Its protein product is CASTDRFYGYTF.

CDR3 region: CASALAGVPETQYF. In DNA form, the CDR3 reads TGTGCTAGTGCCCTAGCGGGAGTTCCAGAGACCCAGTACTTC. The chain carries TRBV12-5 and TRBJ2-5, with 10 bases identical to TRBD2. CDR3 size: 14 residues. From germline, CDR1 is LGHNT and CDR2 FRNRAP. After removal of 7 bases from V and 4 bases from J, the junction contained 6 bases not matched to a gene.

This clone was seen only once. The rearrangement joins TRBV19 to TRBJ1-2; 8 bases line up with TRBD1. This CDR3 has 14 residues. J was trimmed by 5 bases and V by 6 bases; bases with no gene match: 8. Per the germline V gene, CDR1 is LNHDA and CDR2 is SQIVND (reference sequence). The CDR3 coding sequence is TGTGCCAGTAGGACCGGACAGGGAAGTTATGGCTACACCTTC. This gives the protein CASRTGQGSYGYTF. Full variable domain (rest looked up from reference TRBV19 and TRBJ1-2): DGGITQSPKYLFRKEGQNVTLSCEQNLNHDAMYWYRQDPGQGLRLIYYSQIVNDFQKGDIAEGYSVSREKKESFPLTVTSAQKNPTAFYLCASRTGQGSYGYTFGSGTRLTVV.

The chain links TRBV19 to TRBJ1-2; 7 bases match TRBD1. J was trimmed by 4 bases and V by 3 bases; bases with no gene match: 8. Per germline, CDR1 LNHDA and CDR2 SQIVND (reference sequence). The CDR3 covers 15 residues. This chain's CDR3 is CASSIPGQVLYGYTF. Written as DNA, the CDR3 is TGTGCCAGTAGTATTCCAGGACAGGTTCTCTATGGCTACACCTTC.

This rearrangement joins TRBV7-8 to TRBJ2-7; D is uncertain. The germline CDR1 and CDR2 sequences are SGHVS and FQNEAQ. The V end was cut by 2 bases, the J end by 3 bases, with 11 bases between. The CDR3 consists of 14 residues. CDR3: CASSLKDLHYEQYF. CDR3 nucleotides: TGTGCCAGCAGCTTAAAAGACTTACACTACGAGCAGTACTTC.

The chain has TRBV5-1 and TRBJ2-1; the match to TRBD2 covers 8 bases. This CDR3 has 16 residues. V trimming: 0 bases; J trimming: 8 bases; junction bases outside the gene matches: 10. In germline, CDR1 is SGHRS, CDR2 YFSETQ. CDR3: CASSLGTSLDVDEQFF. CDR3 DNA: TGCGCCAGCAGCTTGGGGACTAGCTTGGATGTGGATGAGCAGTTCTTC.